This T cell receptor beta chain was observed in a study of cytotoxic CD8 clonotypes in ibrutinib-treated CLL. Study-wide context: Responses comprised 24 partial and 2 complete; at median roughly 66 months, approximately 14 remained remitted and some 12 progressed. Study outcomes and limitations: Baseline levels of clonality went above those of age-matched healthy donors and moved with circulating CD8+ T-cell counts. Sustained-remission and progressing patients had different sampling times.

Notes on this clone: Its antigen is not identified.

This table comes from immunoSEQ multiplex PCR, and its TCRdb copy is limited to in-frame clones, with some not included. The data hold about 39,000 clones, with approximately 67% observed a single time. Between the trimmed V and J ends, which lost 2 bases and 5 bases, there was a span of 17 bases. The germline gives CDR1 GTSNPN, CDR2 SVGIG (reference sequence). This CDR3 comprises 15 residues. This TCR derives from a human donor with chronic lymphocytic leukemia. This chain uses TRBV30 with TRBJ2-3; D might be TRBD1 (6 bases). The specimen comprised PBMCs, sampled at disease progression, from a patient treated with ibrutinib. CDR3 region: CAWSTRGKTGDTQYF. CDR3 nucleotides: TGTGCCTGGAGTACTAGGGGGAAGACGGGAGATACGCAGTATTTT.